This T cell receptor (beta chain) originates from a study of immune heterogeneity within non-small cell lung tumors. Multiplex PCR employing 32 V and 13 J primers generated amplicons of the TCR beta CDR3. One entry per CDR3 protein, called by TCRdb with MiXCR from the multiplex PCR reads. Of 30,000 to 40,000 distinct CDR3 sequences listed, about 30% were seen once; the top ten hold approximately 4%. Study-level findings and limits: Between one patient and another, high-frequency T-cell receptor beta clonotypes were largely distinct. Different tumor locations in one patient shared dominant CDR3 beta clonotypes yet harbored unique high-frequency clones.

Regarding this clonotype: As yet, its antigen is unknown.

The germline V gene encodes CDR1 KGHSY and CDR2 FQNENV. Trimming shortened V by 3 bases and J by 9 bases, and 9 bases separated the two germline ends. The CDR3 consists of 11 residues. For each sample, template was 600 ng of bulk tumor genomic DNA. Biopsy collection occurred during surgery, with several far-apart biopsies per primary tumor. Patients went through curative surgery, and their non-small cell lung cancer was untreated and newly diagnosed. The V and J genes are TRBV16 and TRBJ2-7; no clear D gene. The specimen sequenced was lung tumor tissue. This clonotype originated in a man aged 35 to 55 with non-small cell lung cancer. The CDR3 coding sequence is TGTGCCAGCAGCCACCAAGGTGGGCAGTACTTC. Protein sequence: CASSHQGGQYF.